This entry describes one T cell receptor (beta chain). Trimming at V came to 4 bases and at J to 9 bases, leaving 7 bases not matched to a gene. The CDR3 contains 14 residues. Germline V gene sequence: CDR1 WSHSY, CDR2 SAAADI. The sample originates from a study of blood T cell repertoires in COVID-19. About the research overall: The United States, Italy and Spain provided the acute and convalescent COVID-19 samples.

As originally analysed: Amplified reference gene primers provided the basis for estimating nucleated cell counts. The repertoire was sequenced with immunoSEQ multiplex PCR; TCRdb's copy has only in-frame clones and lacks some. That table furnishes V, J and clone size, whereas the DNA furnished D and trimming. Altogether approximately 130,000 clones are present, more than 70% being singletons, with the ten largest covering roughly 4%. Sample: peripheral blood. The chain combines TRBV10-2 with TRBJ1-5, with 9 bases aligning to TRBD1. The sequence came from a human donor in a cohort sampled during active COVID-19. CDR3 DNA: TGCGCCAGCAGTGCGGACAGGGGCGTCGGGCCCCAGCATTTT. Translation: CASSADRGVGPQHF.